Given below is one T cell receptor (beta chain) in context. This CDR3 spans 16 amino acids. Germline V CDR1 and CDR2: MNHEY, SVGEGT. V gave up 7 bases and J gave up 5 bases, with 20 bases separating them. These data come from a study of blood T cell repertoires in COVID-19. Study as a whole: The United States, Italy and Spain provided the acute and convalescent COVID-19 samples.

As processed by the authors: Amplification with reference gene primers provided the estimates of nucleated cell counts. TCRdb keeps only in-frame clones here, not all; method: immunoSEQ multiplex PCR. V and J calls and clone size come straight from that table; D and trimming were deduced from the DNA. The sample yields some 70,000 clones, roughly 84% seen once. J is TRBJ2-2 and V is TRBV6-2 or TRBV6-3; a weak D match, TRBD2 (5 bases). The sequencing sample was made of peripheral blood. The sequence was collected from a man aged 50-60 years with active COVID-19. CDR3 region: CASNPVKGSGTGELFF. In DNA form, the CDR3 reads TGTGCCAGCAACCCGGTCAAAGGGAGTGGGACCGGGGAGCTGTTTTTT.